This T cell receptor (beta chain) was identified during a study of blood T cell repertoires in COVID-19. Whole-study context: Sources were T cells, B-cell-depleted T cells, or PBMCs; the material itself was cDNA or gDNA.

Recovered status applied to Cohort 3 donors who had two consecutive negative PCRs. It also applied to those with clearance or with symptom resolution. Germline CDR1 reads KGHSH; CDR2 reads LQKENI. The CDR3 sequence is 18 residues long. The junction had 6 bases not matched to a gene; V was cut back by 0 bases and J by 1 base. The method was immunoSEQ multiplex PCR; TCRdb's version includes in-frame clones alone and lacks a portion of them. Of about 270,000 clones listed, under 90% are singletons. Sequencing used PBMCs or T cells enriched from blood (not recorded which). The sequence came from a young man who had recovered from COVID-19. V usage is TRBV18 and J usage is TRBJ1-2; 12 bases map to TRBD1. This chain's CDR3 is CASSPPGTGGANNYGYTF. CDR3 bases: TGTGCCAGCTCACCACCTGGGACAGGGGGCGCCAATAACTATGGCTACACCTTC.